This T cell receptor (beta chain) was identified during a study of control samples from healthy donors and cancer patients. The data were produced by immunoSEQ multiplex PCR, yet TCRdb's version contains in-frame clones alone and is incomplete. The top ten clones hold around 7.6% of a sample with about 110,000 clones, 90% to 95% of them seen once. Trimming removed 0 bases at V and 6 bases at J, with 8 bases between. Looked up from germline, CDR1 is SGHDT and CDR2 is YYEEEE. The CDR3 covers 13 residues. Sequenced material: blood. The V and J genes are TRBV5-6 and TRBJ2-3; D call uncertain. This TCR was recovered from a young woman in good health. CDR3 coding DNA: TGTGCCAGCAGCTTGGGGGGTAGGGATACGCAGTATTTT. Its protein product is CASSLGGRDTQYF.